This T cell receptor (beta chain) was observed in a study of cytomegalovirus exposure and HLA in healthy donors. Germline CDR1 and CDR2: MNHEY and SMNVEV (reference sequence). V lost 6 bases to trimming and J lost 6 bases; unmatched junction nucleotides: 7. The CDR3 is 14 amino acids. The study ran its PCR with 60 Vbeta and 13 Jbeta primers. Sequencing was performed with immunoSEQ multiplex PCR; in TCRdb, only in-frame clones are kept and a portion is missing. Here the sample spans over 150,000 clones, 75% to 90% being singletons. This receptor was identified in a human donor in good health. The sequenced sample consisted of PBMCs. This chain uses TRBV27 with TRBJ1-5, with 8 bases that match TRBD1. In nucleotides, the CDR3 is TGTGCCAGCAGACCCACAGGGGGGGTTCAGCCCCAGCATTTT. Translating it yields CASRPTGGVQPQHF.